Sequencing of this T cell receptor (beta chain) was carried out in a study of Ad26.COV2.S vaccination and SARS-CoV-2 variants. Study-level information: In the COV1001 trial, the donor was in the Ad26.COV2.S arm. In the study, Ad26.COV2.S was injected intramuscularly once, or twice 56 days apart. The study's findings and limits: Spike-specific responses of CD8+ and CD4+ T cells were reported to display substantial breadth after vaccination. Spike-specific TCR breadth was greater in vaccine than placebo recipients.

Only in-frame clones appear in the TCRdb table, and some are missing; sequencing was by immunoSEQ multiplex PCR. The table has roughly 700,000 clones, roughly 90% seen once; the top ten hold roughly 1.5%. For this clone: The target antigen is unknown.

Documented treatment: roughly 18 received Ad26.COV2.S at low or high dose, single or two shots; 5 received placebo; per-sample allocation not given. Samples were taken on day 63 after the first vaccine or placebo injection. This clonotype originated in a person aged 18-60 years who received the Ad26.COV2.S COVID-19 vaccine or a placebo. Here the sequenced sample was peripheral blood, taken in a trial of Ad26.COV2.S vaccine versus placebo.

The chain's CDR3 is CASRPRGQRGIPNEQFF. For the CDR3, the DNA is TGTGCCAGCAGGCCGAGGGGGCAGCGGGGGATTCCCAATGAGCAGTTCTTC. The chain carries TRBV5-8 and TRBJ2-1, with D possibly TRBD2 on 8 matching bases. Germline V gives CDR1 SGHTS, CDR2 YDEGEE. The CDR3 has 17 amino acids. Between the trimmed V and J ends, which lost 5 bases and 6 bases, there was a span of 24 bases. The full variable domain, in which reference TRBV5-8 and TRBJ2-1 provide the parts outside the CDR3, is EAGVTQSPTHLIKTRGQQATLRCSPISGHTSVYWYQQALGLGLQFLLWYDEGEERNRGNFPPRFSGRQFPNYSSELNVNALELEDSALYLCASRPRGQRGIPNEQFFGPGTRLTVL.